This is a list of T cell receptor beta chains from one sample in a study of blood T cells in healthy people across ages. MiXCR, run by TCRdb on the 5' RACE reads, gives a single entry per CDR3 protein. Here the sample spans fewer than 2,000,000 distinct CDR3 sequences, about 31% being singletons. The sample taken for sequencing was blood. These receptors came from a woman aged 25 to 45 in good health. The conserved cysteine and the conserved F or W are not part of the CDR3 here. Part of the rows lack a size; the others show once, few, many or a class for expanded clones.

j_gene	v_gene	abundance	CDR3aa
.	TRBV4-2	few	ASGWTSGRALENIQY
TRBJ2-1	TRBV5-1	few	ASSLGLAGGIEQF
TRBJ2-7	TRBV7-9	many	ASSWDRYYEQY
TRBJ2-5	TRBV20-1	.	SARGLAGTPRTQY
TRBJ2-5	TRBV20-1	.	SAGGALAEETQY
TRBJ1-5	TRBV11-2	.	ACSRGPTPLWPQH
TRBJ2-3	TRBV14	.	ASSQDLSGTLFTDAQY
TRBJ2-1	TRBV2	few	ASSDAGGSSNEQF
TRBJ2-1	TRBV9	few	ASSQGGGAIDEQF
TRBJ2-7	TRBV4-2	few	ASSQEGGQGPYEQY
TRBJ2-1	TRBV7-9	few	ASSWSRGYNEQF
TRBJ2-3	TRBV5-1	.	ASSLEGLAALADTQY
TRBJ2-5	TRBV10-3	few	AISESPGGRETQY
TRBJ2-5	TRBV4-1	.	ASSRLPMTGMETQY
TRBJ2-3	TRBV27	once	ASSGLAVPSADTQY
TRBJ2-7	TRBV4-1	many	ASSQAVLDEQY
TRBJ1-2	TRBV20-1	.	SARPGPYGYT
TRBJ1-6	TRBV7-3	once	ASSLDPGRALH
TRBJ2-1	TRBV4-1	many	ASSQGGLAGRRTPNEQF
TRBJ1-1	TRBV7-9	few	AAKGGQNTEAF
TRBJ2-3	TRBV12-3/TRBV12-4	.	ASSSNRADAQY
TRBJ1-2	TRBV25-1	.	ASREGDGYT
TRBJ2-5	TRBV7-3	few	ASSPVGALEETQY
TRBJ2-5	TRBV3-1	.	ASSLSGTSRSETQY
TRBJ2-1	TRBV4-2	.	ASSQVDLAGGETNNEQF
TRBJ1-6	TRBV10-3	few	AISDGEVNSPLH
TRBJ2-7	TRBV3-1	few	ASSQVSGEVHEQY
TRBJ2-5	TRBV4-1	few	ASSHPSGGETQY
TRBJ1-2	TRBV30	.	AWSSTGANYDGYT
TRBJ2-1	TRBV20-1	.	SARVRREGRDEQF
TRBJ2-5	TRBV4-1	.	ASSQGRNRDPKQETQY
TRBJ2-2	TRBV12-3/TRBV12-4	.	ASITGGRNTGELF
TRBJ2-1	TRBV4-2	.	ASSQGYEGEQF
TRBJ2-7	TRBV20-1	.	SARDRQGAGEQY
TRBJ2-1	TRBV5-1	.	ATKTGGASGVEQF
TRBJ1-2	TRBV4-1	many	ASSQTPVANYGYT
TRBJ2-3	TRBV20-1	.	SARESSGSADTQY
TRBJ1-5	TRBV20-1	.	SARWAPNQPQH
TRBJ2-7	TRBV7-9	few	ASSFFSGTEQY